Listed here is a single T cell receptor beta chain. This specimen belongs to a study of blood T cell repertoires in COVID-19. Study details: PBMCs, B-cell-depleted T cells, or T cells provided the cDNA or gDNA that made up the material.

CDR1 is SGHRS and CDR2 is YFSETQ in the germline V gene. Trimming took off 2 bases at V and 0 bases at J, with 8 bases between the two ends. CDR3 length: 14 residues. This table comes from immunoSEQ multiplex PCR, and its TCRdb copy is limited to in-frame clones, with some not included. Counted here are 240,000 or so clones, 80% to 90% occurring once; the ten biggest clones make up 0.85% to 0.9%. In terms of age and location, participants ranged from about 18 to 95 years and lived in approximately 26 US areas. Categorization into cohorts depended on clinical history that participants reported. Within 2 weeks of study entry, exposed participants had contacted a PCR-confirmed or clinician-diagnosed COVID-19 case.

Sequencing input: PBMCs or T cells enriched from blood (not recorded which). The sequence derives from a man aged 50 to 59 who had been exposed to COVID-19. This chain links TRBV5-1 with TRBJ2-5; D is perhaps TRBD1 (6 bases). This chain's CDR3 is CASSFRTDQETQYF. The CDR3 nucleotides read TGCGCCAGCAGCTTCCGGACAGACCAAGAGACCCAGTACTTC.